Described below is a single TCR beta chain sequence and its context. Its target is unknown. This sample is part of a study of CXCR3-negative and CXCR3-positive naive CD8 T cells. This CDR3 has 16 residues. Germline CDR1 reads SEHNR; CDR2 reads FQNEAQ (reference sequence). The method, 5' RACE with UMI labels, was used to prepare the TRB cDNA libraries. Using the 5' RACE reads, TCRdb records one entry per CDR3 protein without DNA. This sample's table has about 150,000 distinct CDR3 sequences. Study results and caveats: From TRB CDR3 properties, TCR strength was inferred; surface CD5 did not differ between naive subsets. A higher hydrophobicity marked the TRB CDR3s of CXCR3-positive naive cells versus CXCR3-negative naive cells. For naive cells, CXCR3-negative and CXCR3-positive subsets had similar TRBV-TRBJ usage; for memory cells, usage differed.

This sequence originates from a human donor in good health. Some clones in this sample may be carry-over from other donors' samples. The sample comprised naive CXCR3+ CD8+ T cells from blood. The subset: CD45RO-CCR7+CD27+CD95- naive CD8+ T cells expressing CXCR3 (TNR3+). The chain carries TRBV7-9 and TRBJ2-1; TCRdb's D call of TRBD1 is untestable without DNA. CDR3 amino acids: CASSSGTGWGYNEQFF.